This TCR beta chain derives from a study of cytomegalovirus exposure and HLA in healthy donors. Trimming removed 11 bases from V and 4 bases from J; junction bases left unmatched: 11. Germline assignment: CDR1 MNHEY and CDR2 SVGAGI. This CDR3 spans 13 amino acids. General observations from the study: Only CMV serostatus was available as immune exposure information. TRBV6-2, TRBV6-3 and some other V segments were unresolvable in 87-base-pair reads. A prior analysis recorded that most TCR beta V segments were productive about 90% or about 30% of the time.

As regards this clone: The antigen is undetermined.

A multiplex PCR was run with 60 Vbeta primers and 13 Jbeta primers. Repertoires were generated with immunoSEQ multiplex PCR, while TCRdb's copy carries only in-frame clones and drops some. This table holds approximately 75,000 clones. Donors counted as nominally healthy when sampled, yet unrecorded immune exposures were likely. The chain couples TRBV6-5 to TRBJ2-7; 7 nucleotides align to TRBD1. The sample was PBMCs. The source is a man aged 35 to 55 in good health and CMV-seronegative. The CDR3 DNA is TGTGCCTCGTCCGGACAGGCTCGATACGAGCAGTACTTC. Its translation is CASSGQARYEQYF.